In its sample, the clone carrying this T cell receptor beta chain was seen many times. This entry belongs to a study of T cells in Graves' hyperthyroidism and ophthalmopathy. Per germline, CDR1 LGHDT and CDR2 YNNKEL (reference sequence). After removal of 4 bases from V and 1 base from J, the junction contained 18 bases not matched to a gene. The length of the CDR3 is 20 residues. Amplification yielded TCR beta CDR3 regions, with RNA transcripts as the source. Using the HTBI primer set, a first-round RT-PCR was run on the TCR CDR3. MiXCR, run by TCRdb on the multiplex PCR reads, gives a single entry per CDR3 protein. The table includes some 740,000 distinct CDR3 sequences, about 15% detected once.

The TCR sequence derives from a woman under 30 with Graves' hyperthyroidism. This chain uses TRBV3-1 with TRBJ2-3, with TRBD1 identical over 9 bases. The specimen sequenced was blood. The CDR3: CASSPIYGQGRHLRTDTQYF. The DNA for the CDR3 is TGTGCCAGCAGCCCCATATACGGACAGGGGCGCCACCTTCGCACAGATACGCAGTATTTT.